Reported below is one T cell receptor beta chain. This entry comes from a study of blood T cell repertoires in COVID-19. There are 14 residues in the CDR3. Germline values: CDR1 MNHEY, CDR2 SVGAGI. The junction had 9 bases not matched to a gene; V was cut back by 6 bases and J by 7 bases. TCRdb's copy holds only in-frame clones and misses some; the assay was immunoSEQ multiplex PCR. This table holds 380,000 or so clones, roughly 90% found once. Sequencing was performed on peripheral blood. The source of this sequence is a man in his forties with acute or convalescent COVID-19. The chain recombines TRBV6-5 with TRBJ1-5, with 7 bases lining up with TRBD1. CDR3 DNA: TGTGCCAGCAGCCAGACAGGGTCTGGGCAGCCCCAGCATTTT. As protein: CASSQTGSGQPQHF.